Shown below are 29 T cell receptor beta chains from a single sample sequenced in a study of cytomegalovirus exposure and HLA in healthy donors (dated by TCRdb to 2016 to 2017). The library relied on the immunoSEQ multiplex PCR assay. The multiplex PCR relied on a mix of 60 forward primers for TCR Vbeta segments and 13 reverse primers for TCR Jbeta segments. The table was pulled from immuneACCESS by TCRdb, which kept in-frame rearrangements only. Such tables lose some clones; where checked, under half of the loss comes from unresolved V genes, and the rest has no known cause. A total of over 150,000 clones appear in this sample, 65% to 80% of them only once. The ten largest clones represent about 2.8% of the sample. Sequenced: PBMCs. These receptors originate from a man aged 18 to 30 in good health and CMV-seronegative.

J is TRBJ1-2 and V is TRBV6-6; TRBD1 matches at 8 bases. V was pared by 7 bases and J by 7 bases, with 17 bases of the junction left unmatched. CDR3 length equals 16 residues. CDR1 and CDR2 from the germline V gene are MNHNY and SVGAGI (reference sequence). The DNA for the CDR3 is TGTGCCAGCACCAACCACGACCCGGACAGGGCGGCTGGCTACACCTTC. It translates to CASTNHDPDRAAGYTF.

This clone was seen a single time. The chain employs TRBV28 and TRBJ1-4; D unresolved. The V and J ends lost 2 bases and 8 bases respectively, with 12 bases between them. CDR3 length: 14 amino acids. From germline, CDR1 is MDHEN and CDR2 SYDVKM. This CDR3 reads CASSLGPLREKLFF. Here the CDR3 DNA reads TGTGCCAGCAGTTTAGGTCCACTCAGGGAAAAACTGTTTTTT. Full variable domain (remainder filled in from reference TRBV28 and TRBJ1-4): DVKVTQSSRYLVKRTGEKVFLECVQDMDHENMFWYRQDPGLGLRLIYFSYDVKMKEKGDIPEGYSVSREKKERFSLILESASTNQTSMYLCASSLGPLREKLFFGSGTQLSVL.

The chain is built from TRBV5-6 and TRBJ2-7; either TRBD1 or TRBD2 may fit D (6 bases each). The CDR3 consists of 13 residues. Trimming took off 4 bases at V and 3 bases at J, with 11 bases between the two ends. Germline CDR1 and CDR2: SGHDT and YYEEEE. CDR3 sequence reads: CASSPRGDYEQYV. CDR3 sequence (DNA): TGTGCCAGCAGCCCAAGGGGGGACTACGAGCAGTACGTC.

V gene TRBV11-2 combines with J gene TRBJ2-3, with D unresolved. CDR3 length: 11 residues. CDR1 is SGHAT, CDR2 FQNNGV, per germline. The ends were cut back, 1 base at V and 9 bases at J, with 5 bases in the middle. CDR3 DNA sequence: TGTGCCAGCAGCTTAGGGCGGACGCAGTATTTT. Protein product: CASSLGRTQYF. Full variable domain (rest looked up from reference TRBV11-2 and TRBJ2-3): EAGVAQSPRYKIIEKRQSVAFWCNPISGHATLYWYQQILGQGPKLLIQFQNNGVVDDSQLPKDRFSAERLKGVDSTLKIQPAKLEDSAVYLCASSLGRTQYFGPGTRLTVL.

The chain is built from TRBV6-1 and TRBJ1-2; possibly TRBD1 for D (5 bases). CDR1 is MNHNS, CDR2 SASEGT, per germline. V was pared by 6 bases and J by 8 bases, with 16 bases between. CDR3 size: 13 residues. CDR3 sequence reads: CASSNPDSRGYTF. Written as DNA, the CDR3 is TGTGCCAGCAGCAATCCCGACAGCCGGGGCTACACCTTC.

The J gene is TRBJ1-3, the V gene TRBV4-3; maybe TRBD1 (5 bases). Germline V lookup: CDR1 LGHNA, CDR2 YSLEER. The CDR3 sequence is 17 residues long. Trimming stripped 0 bases from V and 5 bases from J, with 17 bases between. The CDR3 sequence is CASSQELWGRARNTIYF. Here the CDR3 DNA reads TGCGCCAGCAGCCAAGAGTTGTGGGGGAGGGCAAGAAACACCATATATTTT.

The chain combines TRBV29-1 with TRBJ1-2, with 9 bases that match TRBD1. The germline V gene encodes CDR1 SQVTM and CDR2 ANQGSEA. The CDR3 runs to 15 residues. V was pared by 4 bases and J by 0 bases, with 6 bases of the junction left unmatched. CDR3 loop: CSVADRGAPNYGYTF. The DNA for the CDR3 is TGCAGCGTTGCCGACAGGGGGGCCCCTAACTATGGCTACACCTTC. The full variable domain, rest sourced from reference TRBV29-1 and TRBJ1-2, is SAVISQKPSRDICQRGTSLTIQCQVDSQVTMMFWYRQQPGQSLTLIATANQGSEATYESGFVIDKFPISRPNLTFSTLTVSNMSPEDSSIYLCSVADRGAPNYGYTFGSGTRLTVV.

As to this clone: In the same sample, other DNA sequences code for this CDR3. The CDR3 reads CASSLRTGGAQYF. The CDR3 DNA reads TGCGCCAGCAGCCTCAGAACGGGGGGGGCGCAGTATTTT. The genes are TRBV5-1 and TRBJ2-3, with TRBD2 identical over 8 bases. CDR1 and CDR2 (germline): SGHRS, YFSETQ. Germline trimming cut 4 bases from V and 10 bases from J; bases unmatched to any gene: 8. The CDR3 loop spans 13 amino acids. Together with reference TRBV5-1 and TRBJ2-3, the CDR3 gives the full variable domain: KAGVTQTPRYLIKTRGQQVTLSCSPISGHRSVSWYQQTPGQGLQFLFEYFSETQRNKGNFPGRFSGRQFSNSRSEMNVSTLELGDSALYLCASSLRTGGAQYFGPGTRLTVL.

CDR3 sequence: CASRHRGKRNGYTF. For the CDR3, the DNA is TGTGCCAGCAGACACAGGGGGAAGAGGAATGGCTACACCTTC. The chain links TRBV6-5 to TRBJ1-2; 8 bases align to TRBD1. CDR3 length: 14 amino acids. After removal of 6 bases from V and 6 bases from J, the junction contained 9 bases not matched to a gene. CDR1 is MNHEY, CDR2 SVGAGI, per germline.

V usage is TRBV5-1 and J usage is TRBJ2-5; 10 bases agree with TRBD2. The germline CDR1 and CDR2 sequences are SGHRS and YFSETQ. The CDR3 is 15 residues long. V shed 0 bases and J 3 bases; nucleotides not matched to a gene: 2. CDR3 protein: CASSLGTSGEETQYF. CDR3 coding DNA: TGCGCCAGCAGCTTGGGTACTAGCGGGGAAGAGACCCAGTACTTC.

The genes are TRBV5-1 and TRBJ1-3, with 8 bases lining up with TRBD1. The junction had 7 bases not matched to a gene; V was cut back by 5 bases and J by 0 bases. The V gene's germline CDR1 is SGHRS and CDR2 YFSETQ. The CDR3 extends over 16 amino acids. In DNA, the CDR3 is TGCGCCAGCAGACCGACAGGGGCCCACTCTGGAAACACCATATATTTT. Amino acids: CASRPTGAHSGNTIYF.

The chain links TRBV5-1 to TRBJ2-5; D might be TRBD1 (7 bases). This CDR3 spans 16 amino acids. V was cut by 4 bases and J by 1 base, with 17 bases left in between. The germline gives CDR1 SGHRS, CDR2 YFSETQ. CDR3 protein: CASSLRAGGLQETQYF. For the CDR3, the DNA is TGCGCCAGCAGCCTGCGGGCAGGGGGACTCCAAGAGACCCAGTACTTC.

This rearrangement joins TRBV2 to TRBJ1-1; possible D gene TRBD1, 6 bases. Trimming removed 5 bases from V and 5 bases from J, with 18 bases in between. Germline CDR1 SNHLY, CDR2 FYNNEI. The CDR3 contains 15 residues. CDR3 DNA sequence: TGTGCCAGCAGTCAGAGGGGGGGCGACTCTACTGAAGCTTTCTTT. It encodes CASSQRGGDSTEAFF. The full variable domain, in which reference TRBV2 and TRBJ1-1 provide the parts outside the CDR3, is EPEVTQTPSHQVTQMGQEVILRCVPISNHLYFYWYRQILGQKVEFLVSFYNNEISEKSEIFDDQFSVERPDGSNFTLKIRSTKLEDSAMYFCASSQRGGDSTEAFFGQGTRLTVV.

The V gene is TRBV19, the J gene TRBJ2-3; 7 nucleotides agree with TRBD1. The V gene's germline CDR1 is LNHDA and CDR2 SQIVND (reference sequence). V was clipped by 10 bases and J by 1 base; unmatched bases: 8. The length of the CDR3 is 14 residues. In DNA, the CDR3 is TGTGCCATCCTAAGGGGGCGGCGCACAGATACGCAGTATTTT. Amino acid sequence: CAILRGRRTDTQYF.

The chain employs TRBV29-1 and TRBJ2-1; 10 bases agree with TRBD2. V gave up 3 bases and J gave up 13 bases; unmatched junction bases: 18. The CDR3 extends over 16 amino acids. CDR1 is SQVTM and CDR2 is ANQGSEA in the germline V gene. CDR3 protein: CSVEPGLAGVGEQQFF. CDR3 sequence (DNA): TGCAGCGTTGAGCCCGGTCTAGCGGGAGTTGGCGAACAACAGTTCTTC.

V is TRBV30 and J is TRBJ2-6; 12 positions agree with TRBD1. Germline V gene lookup returns CDR1 GTSNPN and CDR2 SVGIG (reference sequence). The CDR3 has 19 residues. With 3 bases clipped from V and 2 bases from J, the junction kept 11 bases outside the gene matches. In DNA form, the CDR3 reads TGTGCCTGGAGGAACCCCGGGGGACAGGGGGCGCCTGGGGCCAACGTCCTGACTTTC. It codes for CAWRNPGGQGAPGANVLTF.

The CDR3 protein is CASSLEGGPNYNEQFF. In DNA, the CDR3 is TGCGCCAGCAGCTTGGAAGGGGGCCCAAACTACAATGAGCAGTTCTTC. The chain joins TRBV5-1 to TRBJ2-1; 7 nucleotides line up with TRBD1. The CDR3 length is 16 residues. Per germline, CDR1 SGHRS and CDR2 YFSETQ. V lost 0 bases, J lost 3 bases, and 6 bases stayed unmatched.

This chain uses TRBV11-2 with TRBJ2-3; D not resolved. This CDR3 is built from 14 residues. Germline lookup yields CDR1 SGHAT and CDR2 FQNNGV. The V gene lost 4 bases and the J gene lost 2 bases, with 10 bases spanning the gap. The CDR3 region is CASSSEAPTDTQYF. Here the CDR3 DNA reads TGTGCCAGCAGCTCAGAGGCCCCCACAGATACGCAGTATTTT.

The chain joins TRBV6-1 to TRBJ1-2; a weak D match, TRBD1 (5 bases). The germline gives CDR1 MNHNS, CDR2 SASEGT. Deletions cut 7 bases from V and 2 bases from J, with 11 bases between. The CDR3 consists of 13 residues. This CDR3 is CASNRQSNYGYTF. CDR3 sequence (DNA): TGTGCCAGCAATCGACAGTCAAACTATGGCTACACCTTC.

Only one count was recorded for this clone. This sequence joins TRBV7-9 and TRBJ2-1; 7 nucleotides match TRBD2. V gave up 5 bases and J gave up 7 bases; unmatched junction bases: 11. Germline-derived CDR1 and CDR2 are SEHNR and FQNEAQ (reference sequence). The CDR3 runs 15 residues. The DNA for the CDR3 is TGTGCCAGCAGCCCGGTGGGCGGGAGAGATAATGAGCAGTTCTTC. Residues: CASSPVGGRDNEQFF.

In its sample, this clone was seen a few times. CDR3 amino acids: CASSLSHRGDGNTIYF. The DNA of the CDR3 is TGCGCCAGCAGCTTGAGCCACAGGGGGGACGGAAACACCATATATTTT. The chain employs TRBV5-1 and TRBJ1-3, with 8 bases lining up with TRBD1. The CDR3 consists of 16 residues. CDR1 and CDR2 from the germline V gene are SGHRS and YFSETQ. With V trimmed by 1 base and J by 4 bases, 7 bases remained unmatched.

This clone was recorded once. This sequence joins TRBV2 and TRBJ1-3, with D unresolved. Germline loops: CDR1 SNHLY, CDR2 FYNNEI. Trimming left V 1 base short and J 4 bases short, with 5 bases between. The CDR3 consists of 13 residues. CDR3 coding DNA: TGTGCCAGCAGTGAAGGAACAGGAAACACCATATATTTT. Translated: CASSEGTGNTIYF.

V and J are TRBV9 and TRBJ2-7; a weak D match, TRBD1 (6 bases). There are 15 residues in the CDR3. The V gene lost 4 bases and the J gene lost 2 bases, with 16 bases spanning the gap. Germline V gene sequence: CDR1 SGDLS, CDR2 YYNGEE. The CDR3 protein is CASSPRARGTYEQYF. CDR3 in DNA: TGTGCCAGCAGCCCCCGTGCCAGGGGCACCTACGAGCAGTACTTC.

This chain joins TRBV6-6 and TRBJ2-1; D might be TRBD2 (6 bases). V was shortened by 4 bases and J by 12 bases, with 13 bases between the two germline ends. The CDR3 consists of 12 residues. In germline, CDR1 is MNHNY, CDR2 SVGAGI (reference sequence). The CDR3 loop is CASSFTGTWQFF. Written as DNA, the CDR3 is TGTGCCAGCAGTTTCACCGGGACTTGGCAGTTCTTC.

This clone was seen only a few times. The chain combines TRBV7-6 with TRBJ2-1, with 11 bases fitting TRBD2. Trimming removed 5 bases from V and 6 bases from J; junction bases left unmatched: 6. This CDR3 spans 15 amino acids. CDR1 and CDR2 from the germline V gene are SGHVS and FNYEAQ. The CDR3 here is CASSLLAGAVNEQFF. CDR3 DNA: TGTGCCAGCAGCCTACTAGCGGGGGCGGTCAATGAGCAGTTCTTC.

This chain joins TRBV5-1 and TRBJ2-3; TRBD2 is a possible D gene (5 bases). The length of the CDR3 is 15 residues. Trimming stripped 2 bases from V and 1 base from J, with 11 bases between. Germline loops: CDR1 SGHRS, CDR2 YFSETQ. As DNA, the CDR3 is TGCGCCAGCAGCTTAGAGGGTAGGGGCACAGATACGCAGTATTTT. The encoded protein is CASSLEGRGTDTQYF.

The chain combines TRBV18 with TRBJ2-7, with 13 bases identical to TRBD2. The CDR3 loop spans 15 amino acids. Per the germline V gene, CDR1 is KGHSH and CDR2 is LQKENI. V was clipped by 4 bases and J by 3 bases; unmatched bases: 3. CDR3: CASSLTSGGDYEQYV. CDR3 nucleotide sequence: TGTGCCAGCTCACTTACTAGCGGGGGGGACTACGAGCAGTACGTC.

The rearrangement uses TRBV11-3 and TRBJ2-2; no reliable D call. Trimming removed 5 bases at V and 1 base at J, with 5 bases between. Looked up from germline, CDR1 is SGHNT and CDR2 is YENEEA. The CDR3 has 13 residues. The CDR3: CASSRQNTGELFF. The DNA of the CDR3 is TGTGCCAGCAGCCGACAGAACACCGGGGAGCTGTTTTTT. Full variable domain (missing parts from reference TRBV11-3 and TRBJ2-2): EAGVVQSPRYKIIEKKQPVAFWCNPISGHNTLYWYLQNLGQGPELLIRYENEEAVDDSQLPKDRFSAERLKGVDSTLKIQPAELGDSAVYLCASSRQNTGELFFGEGSRLTVL.

The chain links TRBV6-1 to TRBJ2-1; D remains unclear. CDR3 length: 13 amino acids. Germline CDR1 and CDR2: MNHNS and SASEGT. V lost 8 bases and J 0 bases, leaving 8 bases between the germline ends. CDR3 nucleotide sequence: TGTGCCAGCCTAGTACCCTCCTACAATGAGCAGTTCTTC. Protein product: CASLVPSYNEQFF.